Listed below are T cell receptor beta chains from one sample, sequenced in a study of cytomegalovirus exposure and HLA in healthy donors. Generated by immunoSEQ multiplex PCR, the TCRdb table keeps only in-frame clones and is missing some. This table has approximately 100,000 clones, 75% to 80% appearing once. The specimen was PBMCs. These receptors were taken from a woman aged 35 to 49 in good health and CMV-seropositive. CDR3s include the opening cysteine and the closing phenylalanine or tryptophan. Fields, in order: CDR3 protein, CDR3 DNA, clone size, J gene, V gene, D gene. The D gene is left open where the match is weak. Expanded clones are given a class, and other clones once, few, many or no size at all.

CASSQRGGVPYGYPF | TGCGCCAGCAGCCAACGCGGTGGCGTACCTTATGGCTACCCCTTC | NA | TRBJ1-2 | TRBV5-1 | NA
CASSPRTGNYGYTF | TGCGCCAGCAGCCCGCGGACAGGGAACTATGGCTACACCTTC | NA | TRBJ1-2 | TRBV5-1 | TRBD1
CAISGLEGRGGYTF | TGTGCCATCAGTGGGTTGGAGGGCCGGGGAGGCTACACCTTC | few | TRBJ1-2 | TRBV10-3 | NA
CASSLAGGMGEAFF | TGTGCCAGCAGCTTGGCCGGCGGGATGGGAGAAGCTTTCTTT | NA | TRBJ1-1 | TRBV5-5 | NA
CASSPRGSANEKLFF | TGTGCCAGCAGCCCGCGGGGGTCCGCTAATGAAAAACTGTTTTTT | NA | TRBJ1-4 | TRBV4-2 | NA
CASSPTRLGEKLFF | TGCGCCAGCAGTCCCACCCGACTAGGGGAAAAACTGTTTTTT | once | TRBJ1-4 | TRBV4-1 | NA
CASSQGQGGNEKLFF | TGTGCCAGCAGCCAAGGACAGGGAGGTAATGAAAAACTGTTTTTT | NA | TRBJ1-4 | TRBV7-9 | TRBD1
CASSPPAGAAYEQYF | TGTGCCAGCTCACCACCAGCAGGGGCGGCCTACGAGCAGTACTTC | few | TRBJ2-7 | TRBV18 | NA
CASSLGGGASPF | TGTGCCAGCAGCTTGGGAGGGGGCGCCTCTCCATTC | once | TRBJ2-7 | TRBV5-8 | TRBD1
CAWRGTGIQETQYF | TGTGCCTGGAGGGGAACAGGGATCCAAGAGACCCAGTACTTC | NA | TRBJ2-5 | TRBV30 | NA
CASGTLSATNEKLFF | TGTGCCAGTGGTACCCTCAGCGCAACTAATGAAAAACTGTTTTTT | once | TRBJ1-4 | TRBV19 | NA
CASGGYNQPQHF | TGTGCCTCGGGGGGCTACAATCAGCCCCAGCATTTT | NA | TRBJ1-5 | TRBV10-3 | NA
CASSYGEGRSLTEAFF | TGTGCCAGCAGTTACGGAGAGGGTCGGAGCTTAACTGAAGCTTTCTTT | NA | TRBJ1-1 | TRBV6-5 | NA
CASKSRGGMNTEAFF | TGTGCCAGCAAATCCAGAGGGGGCATGAACACTGAAGCTTTCTTT | NA | TRBJ1-1 | TRBV7-2 | TRBD1
CASSTGLFNTIYF | TGTGCCAGTAGTACAGGGTTGTTCAACACCATATATTTT | once | TRBJ1-3 | TRBV19 | NA
CASTDGFSEAFF | TGTGCCAGCACAGACGGGTTTAGTGAAGCTTTCTTT | NA | TRBJ1-1 | TRBV2 | NA
CASSSEFGGVAGGYTF | TGTGCCAGCAGCTCCGAGTTTGGAGGGGTGGCGGGTGGCTACACCTTC | NA | TRBJ1-2 | TRBV7-9 | NA
CASSSDWQETQYF | TGTGCCAGCAGCTCCGACTGGCAAGAGACCCAGTACTTC | NA | TRBJ2-5 | TRBV5-4 | NA
CASRKTGEYTIYF | TGTGCCAGCAGAAAGACAGGGGAATACACCATATATTTT | NA | TRBJ1-3 | TRBV7-2 | TRBD1
CASSTWETQYF | TGTGCCAGCAGCACATGGGAGACCCAGTACTTC | NA | TRBJ2-5 | TRBV7-6 | NA
CASSLLPGGWNQPQHF | TGCGCCAGCAGCCTACTGCCCGGGGGGTGGAATCAGCCCCAGCATTTT | few | TRBJ1-5 | TRBV4-1 | NA
CASSLDAGIPNTEAFF | TGTGCCAGCAGCTTAGACGCAGGGATTCCGAACACTGAAGCTTTCTTT | NA | TRBJ1-1 | TRBV7-2 | NA
CASKPQALDTGELFF | TGTGCCAGCAAACCACAGGCATTGGACACCGGGGAGCTGTTTTTT | NA | TRBJ2-2 | TRBV6-1 | NA
CASSLLQGLEAFF | TGTGCCAGCAGCCTCCTACAGGGGTTGGAAGCTTTCTTT | few | TRBJ1-1 | TRBV6-1 | TRBD1
CASSLWQGNEKLFF | TGCGCCAGCAGCTTGTGGCAGGGTAATGAAAAACTGTTTTTT | few | TRBJ1-4 | TRBV5-1 | NA
CASSLLREQYF | TGTGCCAGCAGTTTACTCCGGGAGCAGTACTTC | NA | TRBJ2-7 | TRBV28 | NA
CASRLQGANSPLHF | TGTGCCAGCAGATTACAGGGTGCTAATTCACCCCTCCACTTT | NA | TRBJ1-6 | TRBV25-1 | NA
CASSSGQGERTGELFF | TGCGCCAGCAGCTCCGGACAGGGTGAGAGGACCGGGGAGCTGTTTTTT | few | TRBJ2-2 | TRBV5-1 | TRBD1
CASSAIGQGNTEAFF | TGCGCCAGCAGCGCTATAGGACAGGGGAACACTGAAGCTTTCTTT | NA | TRBJ1-1 | TRBV5-1 | TRBD1
CAISESTQGGYGYTF | TGTGCCATCAGTGAGTCGACGCAGGGGGGCTATGGCTACACCTTC | NA | TRBJ1-2 | TRBV10-3 | TRBD1
CASSESWRGSYGYTF | TGTGCCAGTAGCGAATCATGGAGGGGTAGCTATGGCTACACCTTC | NA | TRBJ1-2 | TRBV19 | NA
CASSVGGLAGGPAGRDTQYF | TGTGCCAGCAGCGTAGGAGGGCTAGCGGGGGGGCCTGCGGGACGAGATACGCAGTATTTT | NA | TRBJ2-3 | TRBV9 | TRBD2
CASSDSAGSGNYGYTF | TGTGCCAGCAGTGACTCTGCAGGGAGCGGGAACTATGGCTACACCTTC | NA | TRBJ1-2 | TRBV6-4 | NA
CASSRGQGEGRTEAFF | TGTGCCAGTAGTAGGGGACAGGGTGAGGGGCGCACTGAAGCTTTCTTT | few | TRBJ1-1 | TRBV19 | TRBD1
CASSFLSGVSYEQYF | TGTGCCAGCAGCTTCCTTAGCGGGGTATCCTACGAGCAGTACTTC | NA | TRBJ2-7 | TRBV7-9 | TRBD2
CASSSTGAVEKLFF | TGCGCCAGCAGCTCAACAGGGGCGGTGGAAAAACTGTTTTTT | NA | TRBJ1-4 | TRBV5-1 | TRBD1
CASSLDRVAGYTF | TGCGCCAGCAGCTTGGACAGGGTAGCTGGCTACACCTTC | NA | TRBJ1-2 | TRBV5-1 | NA
CASSLSTGPDTQYF | TGCGCCAGCAGCTTGAGTACAGGGCCAGATACGCAGTATTTT | few | TRBJ2-3 | TRBV5-1 | NA
CASSVVGAGGQDTQYF | TGTGCCAGCAGTGTCGTAGGAGCGGGAGGGCAAGATACGCAGTATTTT | once | TRBJ2-3 | TRBV6-4 | TRBD2
CASKAGANYEQYF | TGTGCCAGCAAAGCGGGGGCTAACTACGAGCAGTACTTC | NA | TRBJ2-7 | TRBV2 | TRBD2
CASSKERYGYTF | TGTGCCAGCAGCAAAGAGCGTTATGGCTACACCTTC | NA | TRBJ1-2 | TRBV11-2 | NA
CASSLARGIAEAFF | TGTGCCAGCAGCTTGGCCAGGGGGATTGCTGAAGCTTTCTTT | NA | TRBJ1-1 | TRBV5-4 | TRBD1
CASSPHREDGRELFF | TGTGCCAGCAGCCCCCACCGGGAGGATGGCCGGGAGCTGTTTTTT | NA | TRBJ2-2 | TRBV6-6 | TRBD2